This T cell receptor beta chain was retrieved from a study of cytomegalovirus exposure and HLA in healthy donors (dated by TCRdb to between 2016 and 2019). A note on the overall study: An earlier analysis of around 600 of the donors reported approximately 300 Gb of sequence data and 120 million or so unique TCR beta sequences from 150 million to 200 million T cells. An early release covering over 500 HLA-typed donors comprised about 310 gigabases of sequencing data and roughly 86 million unique TCR sequences. Among the approximately 430 genotyped donors, around 81% belonged to the genetic ancestry cluster associated with self-reported Caucasian donors. The study aimed to test whether cataloging public T cell receptors could reveal signatures of past pathogen exposure. Using immunosequencing, the study profiled T cell repertoires from 666 subjects and related those repertoires to cytomegalovirus serostatus. Besides the first cohort of roughly 660 subjects, a separate validation cohort made up of about 120 different subjects was used. To predict cytomegalovirus infection status, the study brought together high-throughput TCR immunosequencing, statistical association of individual TCRs with disease status, and machine learning. In a later analysis, previously published TCR beta repertoires from some 640 donors were re-analyzed and high-resolution HLA genotyping was added so that TCR occurrence patterns could be studied. The later analysis used no new phenotypic data to find candidate immune exposures, relying instead on TCR beta sequences and their occurrence across donors. In an earlier analysis of a few hundred of the donors, high-throughput TCR beta sequencing was used to judge whether each TCR beta V gene segment behaved as functional or pseudogenic. Donor age, sex, ethnicity and CMV serostatus were collected together with the repertoire data. Genome-wide SNP genotypes for about 55% of the 666 donors were used in a later genetic analysis, which treated that subset as a discovery cohort. All discovery cohort repertoires had been generated using a single sequencing platform. Class I and class II HLA loci were covered by the typing at four-digit resolution. Typing coverage varied by locus: about 620-640 donors for A, B, C, DRB1 and DQB1; approximately 500 for DQA1; about 570 for DPA1; about 450 for DPB1. Four to six DR-DQ haplotypes were handled as single units for association and clustering, since linkage in the cohort was strong. Among a few hundred genotyped donors of the cohort, an average of 235,054 unique TCR beta nucleotide sequences were sequenced per donor, 15% to 20% of them non-productive. Here is what the overall study found, with its caveats: The cohort was sequenced for TCR beta chains only, and without alpha or paired-chain data the features that could be detected were limited. The authors suggested that the approach could potentially be extended to other disease states and immunological phenotypes. A later analysis found that TCR association rates varied across HLA loci, with DRB1 alleles showing the most associated TCRs and HLA-C alleles the fewest. A further reported finding was that TCR beta sequences accurately predicted the HLA-A and HLA-B alleles for most subjects in the first cohort. An earlier analysis of 587 of the donors showed that most TCR beta V segments appeared in productive rearrangements either about 87% or about 30% of the time, which broadly matched IMGT annotations. Specific HLA alleles were associated with 18,000 or so TCR beta sequences at a false discovery rate of 0.05 in a later analysis. The sequencing pipeline was judged likely to have produced a cluster of highly shared sequence variants as a technical artifact. The earlier analysis of approximately 560 of the donors excluded over 15 rarely observed V segments, including chromosome 9 orphons, because counts were too low. The study gave a list of some 150 TCR beta chains associated with cytomegalovirus. For the cohort, immune exposure information was limited to CMV serostatus. In a later analysis, most CMV-associated TCR beta chains were found to appear HLA-restricted, with HLA associations seemingly driven largely by CMV exposure. Correlated functional status among segregating V segments might reflect linkage disequilibrium, but an unknown experimental factor could not be ruled out. The classifier was reported to diagnose cytomegalovirus status with high specificity and sensitivity in both the original cohort and the validation cohort. In vitro tests confirmed that a few of the cytomegalovirus-associated TCR beta chains recognize cytomegalovirus antigens. According to a later analysis, parvovirus B19, influenza, CMV and Epstein-Barr virus appeared linked to several top co-occurrence clusters. Sequencing depth was assumed to be roughly uniform across donors in the presence/absence analyses, though that assumption may not hold. The 87-base-pair reads could not distinguish some IMGT-functional V segments, including TRBV6-2 and TRBV6-3, so those segments were excluded. In a later genetic analysis, fewer N-insertions in productive TCRs were reported among donors in an Asian-associated ancestry cluster than the roughly 640-donor mean. Most TCR sequences were seen in very few donors, while some public TCRs were found in many individuals. HLA typing was unavailable for some donors at each locus, so association tests used only the typed subset. An association between a missense DCLRE1C variant and V-gene and J-gene trimming of TCR beta chains was found in a later genetic analysis and replicated in an independent cohort. In a later analysis, HLA-associated TCR beta chains were found to be more clonally expanded and to have lower generation probabilities than equally common non-associated chains. Strong co-occurrence of HLA alleles, especially DR and DQ, made assigning TCR associations to individual alleles difficult.

Library prep was done by the immunoSEQ multiplex PCR assay. The multiplex PCR relied on a mix of 60 forward primers for TCR Vbeta segments and 13 reverse primers for TCR Jbeta segments. A multiplex PCR assay on genomic DNA amplified the CDR3 region of rearranged TCR beta genes. On the Illumina HiSeq System, the amplified TCR beta libraries were sequenced as 87-base-pair reads. The study's own analysis went as follows. A later analysis tallied roughly 76 million unique TCR beta chains across the 650 to 750 repertoires, and some 10 million of those chains were shared by two or more donors. Raw reads were error-corrected and collapsed into unique sequences with a nearest-neighbor algorithm that merged closely related sequences to remove PCR and sequencing errors. CDR3 sequences were aligned to IMGT reference sequences to assign V, D and J gene segments. Each retained sequence needed at least a six-nucleotide match to both a V gene segment and a J gene segment. Rearrangements were called productive when the CDR3 lacked stop codons and stayed in frame with V and J; all others were non-productive. Following IMGT convention, CDR3 was defined as the stretch from the second conserved V-encoded cysteine to the conserved J-encoded phenylalanine. The earlier analysis of roughly 590 of the donors excluded sequences that lacked an unambiguous match to a single V gene segment. An earlier analysis of several hundred of the donors classified V segments as functional when productive rearrangements were above 56.7% and as segregating when the standard deviation between donors was above 5%. To diagnose cytomegalovirus status from the catalog of TCR beta chain sequences, a statistical classification framework was built. In a later analysis, TCR nucleotide sequences were compared against IMGT/GENE-DB human TR gene sequences so that V and J genes could be assigned. The TCRdist pipeline was used in a later analysis to assign CDR3 sequences and most-parsimonious VDJ recombination scenarios. A later analysis defined each TCR beta chain by its CDR3 amino acid sequence plus V-gene family, and excluded reads lacking a unique V-gene family. In a later analysis, fewer than 650 highly shared, low-generation-probability nucleotide sequences were removed to address suspected cross-contamination and a sequencing artifact. For each public chain, a later analysis derived a clonal expansion index from normalized ranks of inferred template counts within each repertoire. A later analysis computed generation probabilities with a VDJ recombination model fitted to out-of-frame rearrangements, and checked the results against IGoR. Hypergeometric tests were used in a later analysis to score TCR-TCR, TCR-HLA and TCR-CMV co-occurrence, with a repertoire-size bias correction applied to the TCR pairs. In a later analysis, false discovery rates were estimated by permuting HLA or CMV assignments 20 times. In a later analysis, co-occurring TCRs were grouped with DBSCAN, and TCRdist sequence similarity was added when clustering was performed within HLA-allele-positive subsets. Co-occurrence clustering excluded repertoires with fewer than 30,000 or more than 120,000 public chains, plus five with anomalous nucleotide sharing. The clones in this table, taken by TCRdb from immuneACCESS, are in-frame only. Not every clone is retained; where verified, under half of the shortfall comes from an unresolved V gene, and the cause of the rest is unknown. V and J calls and clone size are those listed in that table; D and trimming were worked out from the DNA. The sample data list some 200,000 clones, and approximately 79% of these were observed just once. The ten largest clones capture 1.5% to 2% of the sample.

The CDR3 sequence holds 17 residues, the cysteine and phenylalanine included. This entry keeps only the CDR3 DNA: 51 bases, framed from base 1. CDR1 SGHVS and CDR2 FQNEAQ were looked up in the germline V gene. The germline ends are 15 bases apart after V is trimmed by 3 bases and J by 3 bases. The cohort consisted of 600 to 750 healthy bone marrow donors. Cohort members were all nominally healthy when sampled, although unrecorded immune exposures were likely present. The donor was CMV seronegative and belonged to the group of 350 or so seronegative cohort members. Each donor provided a peripheral blood sample, and peripheral blood mononuclear cells were used for TCR beta sequencing. Genomic DNA was extracted from the blood cell samples with the Qiagen DNeasy Blood Extraction Kit. Comment on this clone: It lacks a known antigen. Base qualities are not at hand, and no much larger clone is one base apart.

The sequence joins TRBV7-8 to TRBJ2-6; a weak D assignment points to TRBD2 (5 bases agree). The receptor was derived from a man younger than 30 in good health and CMV-seronegative. Sequencing was performed on PBMCs. The nucleotide sequence reads as follows: TGTGCCAGCAGCTTTTGGCGGGTGGCTGGTGGGGCCAACGTCCTGACTTTC. Its translation reads: CASSFWRVAGGANVLTF.